This TCR beta chain was found in a study of T-cell memory formation after mild COVID-19 (dated by TCRdb to the early 2020s). Some background on the complete study: Most TCR sequence clusters were specific to one of the two donors. T-cell clones expanding and contracting after mild COVID-19 in a couple of donors were tracked by longitudinal TCRalpha and TCRbeta repertoire sequencing. Two young, previously healthy adult volunteers, one female and one male, were included in the cohort. General conclusions and limits of the study: Contracting CD4+ clones were located mainly in the CM and EM memory subsets, whereas CD8+ clones were found to be enriched in EMRA. Some responding clones were found in pre-infection memory, which suggests that pre-existing cross-reactive memory T cells took part in the SARS-CoV-2 response. The second-wave clones that peaked on day 37 were not confirmed to be SARS-CoV-2 specific. Balanced CD4/CD8 phenotypes were observed for clones contracting from day 15 to 85, whereas a bias towards CD4+ was observed for a second wave of clones expanding from day 15 to 37. The study covered only a couple of mild cases, and larger cohorts including severe cases with pre-infection samples were considered necessary.

This clonotype turned up a few times. The target of this receptor is not known. Nothing much larger sits one base from this clone, and base qualities are not available. These reads were obtained on an Illumina NovaSeq 6000. Using 5'RACE with constant-segment primers, TCRalpha and TCRbeta cDNA libraries were constructed, with sample barcodes and unique molecular identifiers added in the process. RNA was extracted from every sample with Trizol reagent. Library amplification was performed in two PCR steps, and a second sample barcode and Illumina TruSeq adapters were introduced in the second step. The libraries were sequenced on an Illumina NovaSeq using 2 x 150 bp paired-end reads. The study's processing was this. The reads were demultiplexed and collapsed into UMI-guided consensus sequences using migec v1.2.7. Using mixcr v2.1.11, UMI consensuses were aligned to TRA and TRB V and J templates and then assembled into clonotypes. Expanded or contracted clonotypes were those called significant by both edgeR and NoisET, with noise models trained on biological replicates. For edgeR calls, a false discovery rate-adjusted p below 0.01 and a log2 fold-change threshold of 1 were applied. As an exploratory analysis of dynamics, PCA with hierarchical clustering was applied to max-normalized trajectories of the 1000 most abundant clonotypes. The CD4 or CD8 phenotype of responding clones was assigned using the separately sequenced CD4+ and CD8+ repertoires. Using fastp at Q25 and MiXCR, TCRdb reprocessed the public reads and kept productive beta chains. Entries are consolidated by CDR3 protein sequence, retaining the most common genes and DNA. The V and J calls follow TCRdb's processing rather than the paper's. For this sample there are some 150,000 distinct CDR3 sequences; about 19% appear just once. The ten largest account for 2% to 2.5% of the sample.

Ficoll-Paque density gradient centrifugation was used to isolate PBMCs. At the junction V is shortened by 1 base and J by 4 bases, with 10 bases in between. From the germline V gene (reference sequence), CDR1 is GTSNPN and CDR2 is SVGIG. The CDR3 runs 14 amino acids, cysteine and phenylalanine included. Kept here is only the CDR3 DNA, which spans 42 bases and is read in frame from base 1. This clonotype originated in an adult woman who had mild COVID-19 (a few samples of this study predate the infection). The sample titles of this study are shuffled in the database, so cell type and time point are left out; the donor was told from shared clones. The sequence is built from TRBV30 and TRBJ2-2; the D region may be TRBD1 or TRBD2, each matching 5 bases equally. The sample comprised PBMCs or a T cell subset sorted from them (not recorded which). The CDR3 here reads CAWSEKGPTGELFF. The nucleotide sequence is given as TGTGCCTGGAGTGAAAAGGGACCCACCGGGGAGCTGTTTTTT.